Listed below are T cell receptor beta chains from one sample, sequenced in a study of blood T cell repertoires in COVID-19. Method: immunoSEQ multiplex PCR; TCRdb's copy keeps in-frame clones and lacks some. This sample has about 64,000 clones; 84% occur once, and the top ten carry about 6%. Sequenced material: peripheral blood. These receptors all come from a woman aged 55-70 years with acute or convalescent COVID-19. Each CDR3 is given with its conserved first and last residue. The D gene is left open where the match is weak. A clone size is listed for some rows: how often the clone was seen (once, few, many), or a class if it is expanded.

J gene: TRBJ2-1; clone size: .; CDR3 length: 13; V gene: TRBV19; D gene: .; CDR3 DNA: TGTGCCAGTAGTATATTAGGGGGAAATGAGCAGTTCTTC; CDR3 protein: CASSILGGNEQFF
J gene: TRBJ2-3; clone size: .; CDR3 length: 17; V gene: TRBV5-6; D gene: TRBD2; CDR3 DNA: TGTGCCAGCAGCATGACCCTGAGCGGGGGTGGAACAGATACGCAGTATTTT; CDR3 protein: CASSMTLSGGGTDTQYF
J gene: TRBJ1-3; clone size: .; CDR3 length: 15; V gene: TRBV9; D gene: TRBD1; CDR3 DNA: TGTGCCAGCAGCCCAACAGGGGGCCGTGGAAACACCATATATTTT; CDR3 protein: CASSPTGGRGNTIYF
J gene: TRBJ1-2; clone size: once; CDR3 length: 13; V gene: TRBV2; D gene: .; CDR3 DNA: TGTGCCAGCAGCCAAGCGGGGTACTATGGCTACACCTTC; CDR3 protein: CASSQAGYYGYTF
J gene: TRBJ1-1; clone size: .; CDR3 length: 15; V gene: TRBV3-1/TRBV3-2; D gene: .; CDR3 DNA: TGTGCCAGCAGCCAAGATATCGGCAGGATCGATGAAGCTTTCTTT; CDR3 protein: CASSQDIGRIDEAFF
J gene: TRBJ1-2; clone size: .; CDR3 length: 14; V gene: TRBV5-4; D gene: .; CDR3 DNA: TGTGCCAGCAGCCTGACAGCCTCTAACTATGGCTACACCTTC; CDR3 protein: CASSLTASNYGYTF
J gene: TRBJ1-2; clone size: .; CDR3 length: 14; V gene: TRBV27; D gene: .; CDR3 DNA: TGTGCCAGCAGTCAGGACAGATCTAACTATGGCTACACCTTC; CDR3 protein: CASSQDRSNYGYTF
J gene: TRBJ1-5; clone size: .; CDR3 length: 18; V gene: TRBV6-1; D gene: TRBD1; CDR3 DNA: TGTGCCAGCAGTGGGGGACAGGCGGCCGGGTCGAGCAATCAGCCCCAGCATTTT; CDR3 protein: CASSGGQAAGSSNQPQHF
J gene: TRBJ1-2; clone size: once; CDR3 length: 14; V gene: TRBV6-1; D gene: .; CDR3 DNA: TGTGCCAGCAGTGAAGGGGGGGGTAACTATGGCTACACCTTC; CDR3 protein: CASSEGGGNYGYTF
J gene: TRBJ2-3; clone size: .; CDR3 length: 15; V gene: TRBV14; D gene: TRBD2; CDR3 DNA: TGTGCCAGCAGCCAAGTCGGGGGGAGCACAGATACGCAGTATTTT; CDR3 protein: CASSQVGGSTDTQYF
J gene: TRBJ1-5; clone size: .; CDR3 length: 14; V gene: TRBV4-1; D gene: .; CDR3 DNA: TGCGCCAGCAGCCAAGGGGGGGGAGATCAGCCCCAGCATTTT; CDR3 protein: CASSQGGGDQPQHF
J gene: TRBJ1-1; clone size: .; CDR3 length: 12; V gene: TRBV6-5; D gene: .; CDR3 DNA: TGTGTCGTGGGGGGGAGGAACACTGAAGCTTTCTTT; CDR3 protein: CVVGGRNTEAFF
J gene: TRBJ2-3; clone size: .; CDR3 length: 15; V gene: TRBV7-2; D gene: TRBD2; CDR3 DNA: TGTGCCAGCAGTTATAGCGGGTCTAGCACAGATACGCAGTATTTT; CDR3 protein: CASSYSGSSTDTQYF
J gene: TRBJ1-1; clone size: once; CDR3 length: 18; V gene: TRBV9; D gene: TRBD1; CDR3 DNA: TGTGCCAGCAGCCCTCGATCCGGGACAGGGCCTTCGGGCACTGAAGCTTTCTTT; CDR3 protein: CASSPRSGTGPSGTEAFF
J gene: TRBJ1-1; clone size: .; CDR3 length: 13; V gene: TRBV12-3/TRBV12-4; D gene: .; CDR3 DNA: TGTGCCAGCAACCTTGGGGCAGGGGCCGAATCTTTCTTT; CDR3 protein: CASNLGAGAESFF
J gene: TRBJ2-7; clone size: few; CDR3 length: 12; V gene: TRBV29-1; D gene: .; CDR3 DNA: TGCAGCGTTGAGAACAGGGTGAGAGAGCAGTACTTC; CDR3 protein: CSVENRVREQYF
J gene: TRBJ2-1; clone size: .; CDR3 length: 12; V gene: TRBV15; D gene: .; CDR3 DNA: TGTGCCACCAGAGGAGGCTCGAATGAGCAGTTCTTC; CDR3 protein: CATRGGSNEQFF
J gene: TRBJ1-5; clone size: .; CDR3 length: 16; V gene: TRBV5-1; D gene: TRBD1; CDR3 DNA: TGCGCCAGCAGTTTTGGCCAGGGGGGAAGCAATCAGCCCCAGCATTTT; CDR3 protein: CASSFGQGGSNQPQHF
J gene: TRBJ1-2; clone size: .; CDR3 length: 15; V gene: TRBV6-5; D gene: TRBD1; CDR3 DNA: TGTGCCAGCAGTTACGTGAGACAGGGGAACTATGGCTACACCTTC; CDR3 protein: CASSYVRQGNYGYTF
J gene: TRBJ1-1; clone size: .; CDR3 length: 14; V gene: TRBV5-6; D gene: TRBD1; CDR3 DNA: TGTGCCAGCAGCTTAACCGGGACAGGGGGTGAAGCTTTCTTT; CDR3 protein: CASSLTGTGGEAFF
J gene: TRBJ1-6; clone size: .; CDR3 length: 15; V gene: TRBV6-5; D gene: TRBD1; CDR3 DNA: TGTGCCAGCAGAGGAATGGGACAGGGGGGATCACCCCTCCACTTT; CDR3 protein: CASRGMGQGGSPLHF
J gene: TRBJ1-1; clone size: once; CDR3 length: 13; V gene: TRBV9; D gene: .; CDR3 DNA: TGTGCCAGCAGCGAGCTGGGGGGACCTGAAGCTTTCTTT; CDR3 protein: CASSELGGPEAFF
J gene: TRBJ2-1; clone size: .; CDR3 length: 14; V gene: TRBV3-1/TRBV3-2; D gene: .; CDR3 DNA: TGTGCCAGCAGCCATTCCACGGGGTCCAATGAGCAGTTCTTC; CDR3 protein: CASSHSTGSNEQFF
J gene: TRBJ1-1; clone size: .; CDR3 length: 14; V gene: TRBV5-1; D gene: .; CDR3 DNA: TGCGCCAGCAGCCGCGTGACCCGGGACACTGAAGCTTTCTTT; CDR3 protein: CASSRVTRDTEAFF
J gene: TRBJ1-5; clone size: .; CDR3 length: 14; V gene: TRBV10-2; D gene: .; CDR3 DNA: TGCGCCAGCAGTTTGAGACAACTGAATCAGCCCCAGCATTTT; CDR3 protein: CASSLRQLNQPQHF
J gene: TRBJ2-3; clone size: .; CDR3 length: 15; V gene: TRBV5-1; D gene: TRBD2; CDR3 DNA: TGCGCCAGCAGCTTGGCAGCGGGGGGCACAGATACGCAGTATTTT; CDR3 protein: CASSLAAGGTDTQYF
J gene: TRBJ2-2; clone size: .; CDR3 length: 13; V gene: TRBV7-3; D gene: .; CDR3 DNA: TGTGCCAGCAGCTTAGACTTAACCGGGGAGCTGTTTTTT; CDR3 protein: CASSLDLTGELFF
J gene: TRBJ2-2; clone size: .; CDR3 length: 14; V gene: TRBV19; D gene: .; CDR3 DNA: TGTGCCAGTAGTATCTACAGTAACACCGGGGAGCTGTTTTTT; CDR3 protein: CASSIYSNTGELFF
J gene: TRBJ2-5; clone size: .; CDR3 length: 16; V gene: TRBV15; D gene: .; CDR3 DNA: TGTGCCACCAGCAGAGATGGAGGACGGACCCAAGAGACCCAGTACTTC; CDR3 protein: CATSRDGGRTQETQYF